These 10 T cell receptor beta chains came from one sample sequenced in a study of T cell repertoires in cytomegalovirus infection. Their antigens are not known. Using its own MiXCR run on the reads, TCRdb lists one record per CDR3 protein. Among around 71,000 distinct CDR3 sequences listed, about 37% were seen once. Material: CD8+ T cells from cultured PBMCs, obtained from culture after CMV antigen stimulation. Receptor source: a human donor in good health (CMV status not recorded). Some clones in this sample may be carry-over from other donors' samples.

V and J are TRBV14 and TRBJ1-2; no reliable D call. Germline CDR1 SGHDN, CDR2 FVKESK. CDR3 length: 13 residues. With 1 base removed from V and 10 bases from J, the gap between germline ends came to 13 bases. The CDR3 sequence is CASSQAALSTYTF. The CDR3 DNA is TGTGCCAGCAGCCAAGCGGCCCTTTCAACCTACACCTTC.

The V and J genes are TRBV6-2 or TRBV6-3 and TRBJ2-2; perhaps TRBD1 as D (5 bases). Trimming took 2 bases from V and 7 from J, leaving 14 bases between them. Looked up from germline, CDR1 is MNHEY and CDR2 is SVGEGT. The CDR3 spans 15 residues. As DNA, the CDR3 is TGTGCCAGCAGTTACCCCTGGGGCGCGGTCGGGGAGCTGTTTTTT. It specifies CASSYPWGAVGELFF.

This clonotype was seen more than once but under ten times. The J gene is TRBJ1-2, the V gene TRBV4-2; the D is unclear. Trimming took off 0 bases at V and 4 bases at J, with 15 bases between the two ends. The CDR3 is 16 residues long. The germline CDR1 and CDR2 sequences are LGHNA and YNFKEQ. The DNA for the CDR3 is TGTGCCAGCAGCCAAGATCGATTAGGAACCGCCTATGGCTACACCTTC. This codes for CASSQDRLGTAYGYTF.

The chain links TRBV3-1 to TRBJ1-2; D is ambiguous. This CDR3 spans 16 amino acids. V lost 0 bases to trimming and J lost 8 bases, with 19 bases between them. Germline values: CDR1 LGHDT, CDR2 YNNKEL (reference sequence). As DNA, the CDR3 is TGTGCCAGCAGCCAAGATGGACCCGCAATATCGGGAGGCTACACCTTC. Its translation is CASSQDGPAISGGYTF.

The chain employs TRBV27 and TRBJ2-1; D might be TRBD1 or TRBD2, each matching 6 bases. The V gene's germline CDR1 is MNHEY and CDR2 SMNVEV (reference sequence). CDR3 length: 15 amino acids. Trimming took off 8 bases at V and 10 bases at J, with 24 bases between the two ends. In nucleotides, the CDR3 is TGTGCCAGCCGCCTTCGGGGGCGGGGAGGAGAAGAGCAGTTCTTC. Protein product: CASRLRGRGGEEQFF.

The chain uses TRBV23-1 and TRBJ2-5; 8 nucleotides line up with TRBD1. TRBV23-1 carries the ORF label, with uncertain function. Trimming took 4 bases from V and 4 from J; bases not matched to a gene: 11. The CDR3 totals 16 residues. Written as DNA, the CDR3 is TGCGCCAGCAGTCCGTGGGGAGAACAGGGGGGAGAGACCCAGTACTTC. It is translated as CASSPWGEQGGETQYF.

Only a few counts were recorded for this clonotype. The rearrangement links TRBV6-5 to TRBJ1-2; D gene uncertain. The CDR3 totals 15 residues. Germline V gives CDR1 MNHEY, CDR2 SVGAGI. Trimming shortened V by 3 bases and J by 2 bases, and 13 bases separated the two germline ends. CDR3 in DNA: TGTGCCAGCAGTTATGGTCCTACCCCGAACTATGGCTACACCTTC. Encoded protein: CASSYGPTPNYGYTF.

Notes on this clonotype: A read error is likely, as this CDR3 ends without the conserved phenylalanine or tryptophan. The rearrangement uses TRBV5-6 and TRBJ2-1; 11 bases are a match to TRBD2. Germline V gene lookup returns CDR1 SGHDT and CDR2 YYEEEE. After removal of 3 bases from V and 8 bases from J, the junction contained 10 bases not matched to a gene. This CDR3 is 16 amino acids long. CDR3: CASSSTTSGGIDEQFI. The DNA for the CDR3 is TGTGCCAGCAGCTCGACTACTAGCGGGGGAATCGATGAGCAGTTCATC.

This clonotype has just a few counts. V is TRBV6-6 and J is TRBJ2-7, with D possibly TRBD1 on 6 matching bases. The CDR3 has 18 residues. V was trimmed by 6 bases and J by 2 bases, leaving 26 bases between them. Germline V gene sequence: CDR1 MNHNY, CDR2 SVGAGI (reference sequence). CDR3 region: CASSRYPGQGPQPYEQYF. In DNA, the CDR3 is TGTGCCAGCAGCCGCTATCCTGGGCAGGGGCCCCAACCCTACGAGCAGTACTTC.

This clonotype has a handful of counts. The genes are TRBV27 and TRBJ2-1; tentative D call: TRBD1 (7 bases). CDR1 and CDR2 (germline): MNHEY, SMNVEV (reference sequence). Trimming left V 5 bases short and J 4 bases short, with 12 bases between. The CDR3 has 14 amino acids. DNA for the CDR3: TGTGCCAGCAGTGGCCAGGGGGGATACAATGAGCAGTTCTTC. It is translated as CASSGQGGYNEQFF.